One sample yielded the 23 T cell receptor beta chains listed below, sequenced in a study of blood T cell repertoires in COVID-19. TCRdb's copy holds only in-frame clones and misses some; the assay was immunoSEQ multiplex PCR. The repertoire consists of 110,000 to 150,000 clones, with 80% occurring once and the leading ten covering approximately 3.5%. Sequencing input: peripheral blood. Receptors were obtained from a man between 70 and 80 years old who had recovered from COVID-19.

The rearrangement uses TRBV18 and TRBJ2-7, with a weak D call TRBD1 (5 bases). Germline CDR1 KGHSH, CDR2 LQKENI. Trimming cost V 3 bases and J 6 bases, with 12 bases left between them. The CDR3 extends over 13 amino acids. The CDR3 loop reads CASSPVGALEQYF. The CDR3 nucleotides read TGTGCCAGCTCACCGGTAGGGGCTCTCGAGCAGTACTTC.

This sequence joins TRBV5-1 and TRBJ1-2; D is perhaps TRBD1 (5 bases). The CDR3 totals 15 residues. V dropped 0 bases and J dropped 6 bases, with 15 bases sitting between them. Germline values: CDR1 SGHRS, CDR2 YFSETQ. Here the CDR3 DNA reads TGCGCCAGCAGCTTGGATGTTCAGGGTCTTCATGGCTACACCTTC. It yields the protein CASSLDVQGLHGYTF.

The chain carries TRBV21-1 and TRBJ2-1; the listed D gene, TRBD2, was not tested against the DNA. TRBV21-1 is flagged as a pseudogene. CDR3 length: 16 amino acids. The CDR3 is CASSKLRLAGYNEQFF. The CDR3 DNA sequence: TGTGCCAGCAGCAAACTAAGGCTAGCGGGATACAATGAGCAGTTCTTC.

This chain uses TRBV4-1 with TRBJ2-5, with 12 positions matching TRBD1. Unmatched junction bases numbered 1, after V lost 1 base and J lost 4 bases. The CDR3 is 15 residues long. Per the germline V gene, CDR1 is MGHRA and CDR2 is YSYEKL. The CDR3 coding sequence is TGCGCCAGCAGCCAAGGGGACAGGGGGCGAGAGACCCAGTACTTC. Its translation is CASSQGDRGRETQYF.

The chain recombines TRBV5-1 with TRBJ2-7; no reliable D call. The germline CDR1 and CDR2 sequences are SGHRS and YFSETQ. V lost 4 bases, J lost 6 bases, and 11 bases lay in between. This CDR3 has 12 residues. The CDR3 reads CASSESAAEQYF. The CDR3 DNA follows: TGCGCCAGCAGCGAATCGGCGGCCGAGCAGTACTTC.

This chain links TRBV14 with TRBJ2-5; a possible D gene is TRBD2 (5 bases). CDR3 length equals 16 residues. V was pared by 0 bases and J by 2 bases, with 13 bases between. Germline V gene sequence: CDR1 SGHDN, CDR2 FVKESK. CDR3 bases: TGTGCCAGCAGCCAAGAATATAGTTCGGGACAAGAGACCCAGTACTTC. This codes for CASSQEYSSGQETQYF.

V gene TRBV7-9 combines with J gene TRBJ2-2, with 7 bases fitting TRBD1. CDR1 is SEHNR and CDR2 is FQNEAQ in the germline V gene (reference sequence). The ends lost 5 bases at V and 7 bases at J; junction bases unmatched: 4. The CDR3 length is 13 residues. The CDR3 region is CASSPPGGGELFF. The CDR3 coding sequence is TGTGCCAGCAGCCCCCCAGGGGGCGGGGAGCTGTTTTTT.

The V gene is TRBV5-6, the J gene TRBJ2-1, with D tentatively TRBD2 (5 bases). Trimming removed 3 bases at V and 3 bases at J, with 13 bases between. From germline, CDR1 is SGHDT and CDR2 YYEEEE. CDR3 size: 15 residues. The CDR3 spells CASSSRIAGYNEQFF. CDR3 sequence (DNA): TGTGCCAGCAGCTCCCGGATTGCGGGCTACAATGAGCAGTTCTTC.

The rearrangement uses TRBV7-9 and TRBJ2-2; the match to TRBD2 covers 14 bases. Germline V gives CDR1 SEHNR, CDR2 FQNEAQ (reference sequence). The CDR3 is 18 amino acids. V shed 5 bases and J 3 bases; nucleotides not matched to a gene: 8. The CDR3 DNA reads TGTGCCAGCAGCCTCGGACTAGCGGGAGGCTCCGACACCGGGGAGCTGTTTTTT. The encoded protein is CASSLGLAGGSDTGELFF. The variable domain in full, with the rest retrieved from reference TRBV7-9 and TRBJ2-2, is DTGVSQNPRHKITKRGQNVTFRCDPISEHNRLYWYRQTLGQGPEFLTYFQNEAQLEKSRLLSDRFSAERPKGSFSTLEIQRTEQGDSAMYLCASSLGLAGGSDTGELFFGEGSRLTVL.

This clone is a singleton in its sample. The rearrangement links TRBV3-1 (or the pseudogene TRBV3-2) to TRBJ1-1, with 7 bases identical to TRBD1. Looked up from germline, CDR1 is LGHDT and CDR2 is YNNKEL (reference sequence). The CDR3 runs 14 residues. V was pared by 4 bases and J by 0 bases, with 2 bases of the junction left unmatched. CDR3 bases: TGTGCCAGCAGCCCACAGGGGATGAACACTGAAGCTTTCTTT. It encodes CASSPQGMNTEAFF.

The chain employs TRBV6-7 and TRBJ2-7; 9 bases match TRBD1. TRBV6-7 is classed as an ORF, of uncertain function. The CDR3 contains 13 residues. V trimming: 7 bases; J trimming: 2 bases; junction bases outside the gene matches: 3. CDR3 sequence (DNA): TGTGCCAGCACACACAGGGGGCCCTACGAGCAGTACTTC. Translation gives CASTHRGPYEQYF.

The CDR3 sequence: CASTGGMGNEQFF. The CDR3 DNA reads as TGTGCCAGCACCGGGGGAATGGGCAATGAGCAGTTCTTC. The V gene is TRBV27, the J gene TRBJ2-1; D perhaps matches TRBD2 (6 bases). V gave up 7 bases and J gave up 6 bases, with 13 bases separating them. The CDR3 covers 13 residues. Germline CDR1 MNHEY, CDR2 SMNVEV (reference sequence).

The rearrangement links TRBV19 to TRBJ2-3, with D unresolved. From germline, CDR1 is LNHDA and CDR2 SQIVND (reference sequence). CDR3 length: 15 amino acids. V dropped 3 bases and J dropped 1 base, with 11 bases sitting between them. The CDR3 nucleotides read TGTGCCAGTAGTATTAACCTCCGCGGCACAGATACGCAGTATTTT. This translates into CASSINLRGTDTQYF.

The chain couples TRBV5-1 to TRBJ2-4, with TRBD1 matching 8 bases. Germline assignment: CDR1 SGHRS and CDR2 YFSETQ. The CDR3 contains 16 residues. Trimming cost V 3 bases and J 1 base; bases outside gene matches: 6. CDR3 residues: CASSSQGATAKNIQYF. The DNA of the CDR3 is TGCGCCAGCAGCTCCCAGGGGGCTACGGCCAAAAACATTCAGTACTTC.

The chain links TRBV19 to TRBJ2-7; tentatively, D is TRBD2 (5 bases). There are 13 residues in the CDR3. V lost 3 bases to trimming and J lost 7 bases, with 13 bases between them. CDR1 and CDR2 from the germline V gene are LNHDA and SQIVND (reference sequence). The CDR3 loop reads CASSMPGLYEQYF. The CDR3 bases are TGTGCCAGTAGTATGCCCGGACTCTATGAGCAGTACTTC.

The rearrangement uses TRBV4-2 and TRBJ1-4; D unclear. This CDR3 is built from 14 residues. Deletions cut 1 base from V and 8 bases from J, with 11 bases between. Germline V gives CDR1 LGHNA, CDR2 YNFKEQ. The CDR3: CASSQGGRSEKLFF. The CDR3 DNA reads as TGTGCCAGCAGCCAAGGCGGGAGGTCAGAAAAACTGTTTTTT.

The genes are TRBV25-1 and TRBJ2-1; weak D call: TRBD2 (6 bases). V gave up 5 bases and J gave up 2 bases, with 13 bases separating them. CDR3 length: 15 amino acids. Germline V gene sequence: CDR1 MGHDK, CDR2 SYGVNS. As DNA, the CDR3 is TGTGCCAGCAGTTCAACTAGCTACCCCTACAATGAGCAGTTCTTC. Protein sequence: CASSSTSYPYNEQFF.

This clone is a singleton in its sample. The chain joins TRBV18 to TRBJ1-1; D remains ambiguous. V was pared by 3 bases and J by 5 bases, with 13 bases between. Germline V CDR1 and CDR2: KGHSH, LQKENI. This CDR3 is built from 14 residues. CDR3 DNA: TGTGCCAGCTCACCGCCGGCGGGTATTACTGAAGCTTTCTTT. It translates to CASSPPAGITEAFF.

With respect to this clone: Other DNA sequences from this sample encode an identical CDR3 as well. V is TRBV19 and J is TRBJ1-1; maybe TRBD1 (6 bases). Germline CDR1 reads LNHDA; CDR2 reads SQIVND (reference sequence). Trimming took 3 bases from V and 1 from J, leaving 9 bases between them. This CDR3 is 14 amino acids long. CDR3 sequence reads: CASSIRGGNTEAFF. In DNA form, the CDR3 reads TGTGCCAGTAGTATTCGAGGGGGGAACACTGAAGCTTTCTTT.

The V call is TRBV5-1, the J call TRBJ2-4; TRBD2 agrees at 9 bases. V lost 0 bases to trimming and J lost 12 bases; unmatched junction nucleotides: 4. Germline-derived CDR1 and CDR2 are SGHRS and YFSETQ. There are 13 residues in the CDR3. The CDR3 sequence is CASSLAAGGDQYF. The DNA for the CDR3 is TGCGCCAGCAGCTTGGCCGCGGGAGGGGATCAGTACTTC.

The rearrangement uses TRBV19 and TRBJ2-1, with TRBD2 matching over 10 bases. After removal of 8 bases from V and 4 bases from J, the junction contained 5 bases not matched to a gene. Germline V lookup: CDR1 LNHDA, CDR2 SQIVND (reference sequence). This CDR3 is built from 14 residues. The DNA for the CDR3 is TGTGCCAGTCAGCGGGAGGGTCGATACAATGAGCAGTTCTTC. This sequence encodes CASQREGRYNEQFF.

This clone has only one observation. The chain is built from TRBV15 and TRBJ2-3; TRBD2 agrees at 11 bases. Germline V gives CDR1 LNHNV, CDR2 YYDKDF (reference sequence). This CDR3 contains 19 residues. V was pared by 0 bases and J by 1 base, with 9 bases of the junction left unmatched. The CDR3 region is CATSRDPVLGLAGTDTQYF. CDR3 nucleotides: TGTGCCACCAGCAGAGATCCCGTTTTGGGACTAGCGGGCACAGATACGCAGTATTTT.

This clone appeared once. The V and J genes are TRBV20-1 and TRBJ2-7, with 7 bases identical to TRBD2. Germline loops: CDR1 DFQATT, CDR2 SNEGSKA (reference sequence). The trim removed 3 bases at V and 1 base at J, leaving 9 bases unmatched. This CDR3 is built from 15 residues. The CDR3 region is CSASLPSGLSYEQYF. In DNA, the CDR3 is TGCAGTGCTAGTCTCCCTAGCGGCCTATCCTACGAGCAGTACTTC.